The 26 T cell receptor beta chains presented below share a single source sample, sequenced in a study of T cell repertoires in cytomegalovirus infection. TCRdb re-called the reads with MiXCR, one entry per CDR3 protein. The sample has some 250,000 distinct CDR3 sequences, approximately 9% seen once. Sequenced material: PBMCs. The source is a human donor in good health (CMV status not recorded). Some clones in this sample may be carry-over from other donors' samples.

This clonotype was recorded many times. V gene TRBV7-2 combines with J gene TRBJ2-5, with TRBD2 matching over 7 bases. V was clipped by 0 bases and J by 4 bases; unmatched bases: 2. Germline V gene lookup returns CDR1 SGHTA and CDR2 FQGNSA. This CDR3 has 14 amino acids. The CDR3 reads CASSLAGGTETQYF. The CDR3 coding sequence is TGTGCCAGCAGCTTAGCGGGAGGGACAGAGACCCAGTACTTC.

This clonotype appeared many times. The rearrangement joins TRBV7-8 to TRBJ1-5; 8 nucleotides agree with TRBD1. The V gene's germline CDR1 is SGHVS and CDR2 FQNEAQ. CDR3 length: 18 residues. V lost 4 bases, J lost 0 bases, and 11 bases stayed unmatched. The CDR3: CASSSPGQDEYSNQPQHF. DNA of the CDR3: TGTGCCAGCAGCTCTCCGGGACAGGACGAGTATAGCAATCAGCCCCAGCATTTT.

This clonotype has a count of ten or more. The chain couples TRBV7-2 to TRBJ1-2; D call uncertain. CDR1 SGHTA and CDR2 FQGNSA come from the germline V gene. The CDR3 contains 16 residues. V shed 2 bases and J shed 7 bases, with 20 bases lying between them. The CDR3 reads CASSLSTLSASGGYTF. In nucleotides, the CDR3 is TGTGCCAGCAGCTTAAGTACGTTGAGCGCTAGTGGTGGCTACACCTTC.

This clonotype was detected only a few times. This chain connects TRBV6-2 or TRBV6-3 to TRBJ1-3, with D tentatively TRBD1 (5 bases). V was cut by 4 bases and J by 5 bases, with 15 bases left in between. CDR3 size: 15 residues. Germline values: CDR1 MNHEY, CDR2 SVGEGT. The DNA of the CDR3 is TGTGCCAGCAGTTCTGGGACGGCAAGAAGAAACACCATATATTTT. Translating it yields CASSSGTARRNTIYF.

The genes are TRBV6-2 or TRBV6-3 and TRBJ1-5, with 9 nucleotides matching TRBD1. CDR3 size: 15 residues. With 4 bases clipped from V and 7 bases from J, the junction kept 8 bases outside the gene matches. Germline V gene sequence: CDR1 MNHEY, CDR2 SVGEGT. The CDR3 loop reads CASSWTGANGQPQHF. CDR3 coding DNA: TGTGCCAGCAGTTGGACAGGGGCTAACGGACAGCCCCAGCATTTT.

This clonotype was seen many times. CDR3 nucleotide sequence: TGTGCCTGGAGTCCTAACAGGGGTGCCTATGGCTACACCTTC. Amino acids: CAWSPNRGAYGYTF. V and J are TRBV30 and TRBJ1-2, with 7 positions matching TRBD1. The CDR3 loop spans 14 amino acids. V lost 2 bases, J lost 4 bases, and 7 bases stayed unmatched. The germline gives CDR1 GTSNPN, CDR2 SVGIG (reference sequence).

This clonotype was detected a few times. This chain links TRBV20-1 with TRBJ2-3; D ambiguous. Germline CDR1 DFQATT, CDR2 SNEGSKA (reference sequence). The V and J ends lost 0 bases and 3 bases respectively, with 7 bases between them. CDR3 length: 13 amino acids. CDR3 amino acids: CSARDHRTDTQYF. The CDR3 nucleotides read TGCAGTGCTAGAGATCATAGGACAGATACGCAGTATTTT.

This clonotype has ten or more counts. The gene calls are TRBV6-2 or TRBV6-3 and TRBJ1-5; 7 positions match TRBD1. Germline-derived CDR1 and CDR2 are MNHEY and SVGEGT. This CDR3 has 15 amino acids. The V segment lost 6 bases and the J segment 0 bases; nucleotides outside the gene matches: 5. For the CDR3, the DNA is TGTGCCAGCAGAACGGGACAGAATAGCAATCAGCCCCAGCATTTT. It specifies CASRTGQNSNQPQHF.

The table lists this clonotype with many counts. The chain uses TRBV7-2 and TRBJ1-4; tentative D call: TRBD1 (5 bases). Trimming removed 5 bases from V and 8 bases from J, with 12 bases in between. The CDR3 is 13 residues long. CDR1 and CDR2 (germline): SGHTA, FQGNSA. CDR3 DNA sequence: TGTGCCAGCAGCCACGAACGGGGGGAAAAACTGTTTTTT. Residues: CASSHERGEKLFF.

The CDR3 coding sequence is TGTGCCAGCAGCTTTCAGGGATCGGAAACCCAGTACTTC. Translation: CASSFQGSETQYF. The chain uses TRBV5-4 and TRBJ2-5, with D possibly being TRBD1 (5 bases). Germline loops: CDR1 SGHNT, CDR2 YYREEE (reference sequence). V was trimmed by 2 bases and J by 8 bases, leaving 13 bases between them. CDR3 length equals 13 residues.

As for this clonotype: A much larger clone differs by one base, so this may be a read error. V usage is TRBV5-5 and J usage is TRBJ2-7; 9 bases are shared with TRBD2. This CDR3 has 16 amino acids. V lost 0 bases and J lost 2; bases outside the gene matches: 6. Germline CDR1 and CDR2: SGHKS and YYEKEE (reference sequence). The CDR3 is CASSLASGVKAYEQYF. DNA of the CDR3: TGTGCCAGCAGCTTGGCTAGCGGGGTGAAGGCCTACGAGCAGTACTTC.

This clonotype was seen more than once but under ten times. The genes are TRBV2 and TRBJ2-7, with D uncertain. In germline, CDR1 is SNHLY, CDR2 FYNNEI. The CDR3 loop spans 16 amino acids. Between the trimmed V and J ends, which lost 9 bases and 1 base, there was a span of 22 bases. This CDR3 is CASSFGVTAVSYEQYF. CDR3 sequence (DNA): TGTGCCAGTTCTTTTGGGGTGACTGCTGTTTCCTACGAGCAGTACTTC.

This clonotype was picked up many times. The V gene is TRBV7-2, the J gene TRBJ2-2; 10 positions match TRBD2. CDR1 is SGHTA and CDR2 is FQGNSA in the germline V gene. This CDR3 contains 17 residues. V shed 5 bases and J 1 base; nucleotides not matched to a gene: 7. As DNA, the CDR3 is TGTGCCAGCAGCACACCGGGACTAGCGCTGAACACCGGGGAGCTGTTTTTT. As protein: CASSTPGLALNTGELFF.

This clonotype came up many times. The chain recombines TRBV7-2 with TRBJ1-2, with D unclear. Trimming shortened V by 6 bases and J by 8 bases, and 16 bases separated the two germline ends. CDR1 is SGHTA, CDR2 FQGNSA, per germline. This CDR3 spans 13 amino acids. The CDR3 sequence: CASREDRRKGYTF. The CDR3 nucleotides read TGTGCCAGCAGGGAGGATCGGCGAAAGGGCTACACCTTC.

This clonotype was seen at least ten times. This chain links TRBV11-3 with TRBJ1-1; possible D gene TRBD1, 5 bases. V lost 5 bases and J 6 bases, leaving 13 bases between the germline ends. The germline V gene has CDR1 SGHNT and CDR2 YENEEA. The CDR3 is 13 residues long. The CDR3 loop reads CASSLQGTPEAFF. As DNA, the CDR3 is TGTGCCAGCAGCCTTCAGGGTACCCCTGAAGCTTTCTTT.

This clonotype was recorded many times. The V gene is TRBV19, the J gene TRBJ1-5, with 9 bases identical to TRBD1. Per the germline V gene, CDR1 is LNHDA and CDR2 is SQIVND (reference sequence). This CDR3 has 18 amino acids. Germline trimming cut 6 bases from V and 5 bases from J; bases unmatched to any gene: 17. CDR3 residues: CASSDPAHRGLEDQPQHF. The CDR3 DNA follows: TGTGCCAGTAGCGATCCAGCTCACAGGGGGCTCGAAGATCAGCCCCAGCATTTT.

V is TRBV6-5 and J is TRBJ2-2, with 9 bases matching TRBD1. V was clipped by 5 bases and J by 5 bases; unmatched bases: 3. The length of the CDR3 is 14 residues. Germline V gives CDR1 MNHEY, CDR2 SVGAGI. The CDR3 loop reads CASSHDRGTGELFF. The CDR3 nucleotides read TGTGCCAGCAGTCACGACAGGGGGACCGGGGAGCTGTTTTTT.

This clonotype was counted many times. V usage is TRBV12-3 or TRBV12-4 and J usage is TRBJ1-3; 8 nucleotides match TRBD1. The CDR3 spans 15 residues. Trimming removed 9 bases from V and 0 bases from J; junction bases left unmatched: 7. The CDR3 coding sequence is TGTGCCAGTCGGACAGGGACAAGCTCTGGAAACACCATATATTTT. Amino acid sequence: CASRTGTSSGNTIYF.

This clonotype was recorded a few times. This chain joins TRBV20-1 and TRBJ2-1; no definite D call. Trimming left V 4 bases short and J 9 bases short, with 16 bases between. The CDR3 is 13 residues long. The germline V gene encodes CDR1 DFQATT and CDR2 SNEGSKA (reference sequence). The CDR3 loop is CSATTTTPSEQFF. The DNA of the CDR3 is TGCAGTGCTACCACGACCACCCCTAGTGAGCAGTTCTTC.

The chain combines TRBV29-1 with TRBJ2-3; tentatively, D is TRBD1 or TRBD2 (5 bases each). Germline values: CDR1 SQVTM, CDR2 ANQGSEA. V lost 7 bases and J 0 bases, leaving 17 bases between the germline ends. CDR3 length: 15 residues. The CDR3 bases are TGCAGCGCTGGACTGGGAAGGACAAGCACAGATACGCAGTATTTT. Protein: CSAGLGRTSTDTQYF.

The CDR3 spells CASSQDSTATYGYTF. The DNA of the CDR3 is TGTGCCAGCAGCCAAGACTCGACAGCTACCTATGGCTACACCTTC. The chain is built from TRBV3-1 and TRBJ1-2; weak D call: TRBD1 (5 bases). There are 15 residues in the CDR3. V was pared by 0 bases and J by 4 bases, with 12 bases between. Germline CDR1 reads LGHDT; CDR2 reads YNNKEL (reference sequence).

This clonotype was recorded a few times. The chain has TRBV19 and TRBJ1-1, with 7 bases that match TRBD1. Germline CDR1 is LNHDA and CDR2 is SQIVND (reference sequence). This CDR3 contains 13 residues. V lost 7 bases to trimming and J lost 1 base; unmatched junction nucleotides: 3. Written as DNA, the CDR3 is TGTGCCAGTACTTGGGACAGGAACACTGAAGCTTTCTTT. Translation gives CASTWDRNTEAFF.

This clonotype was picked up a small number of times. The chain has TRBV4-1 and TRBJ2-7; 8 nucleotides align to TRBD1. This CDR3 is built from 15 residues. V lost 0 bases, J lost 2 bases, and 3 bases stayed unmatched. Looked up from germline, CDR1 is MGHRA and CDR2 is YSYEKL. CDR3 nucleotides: TGCGCCAGCAGCCAAGAACAGGGGGACCCCTACGAGCAGTACTTC. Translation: CASSQEQGDPYEQYF.

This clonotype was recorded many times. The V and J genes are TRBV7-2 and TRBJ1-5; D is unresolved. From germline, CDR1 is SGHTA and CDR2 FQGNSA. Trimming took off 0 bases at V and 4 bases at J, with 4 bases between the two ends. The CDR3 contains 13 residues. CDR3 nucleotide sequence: TGTGCCAGCAGCTTAGCCTTAAATCAGCCCCAGCATTTT. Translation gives CASSLALNQPQHF.

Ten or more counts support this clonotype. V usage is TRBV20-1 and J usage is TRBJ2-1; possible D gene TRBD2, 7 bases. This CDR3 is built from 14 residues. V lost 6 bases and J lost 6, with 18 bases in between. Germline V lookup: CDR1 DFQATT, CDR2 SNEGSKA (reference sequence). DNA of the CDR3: TGCAGTGCCAGGAGGGGGGGCTTCCGCAATGAGCAGTTCTTC. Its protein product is CSARRGGFRNEQFF.

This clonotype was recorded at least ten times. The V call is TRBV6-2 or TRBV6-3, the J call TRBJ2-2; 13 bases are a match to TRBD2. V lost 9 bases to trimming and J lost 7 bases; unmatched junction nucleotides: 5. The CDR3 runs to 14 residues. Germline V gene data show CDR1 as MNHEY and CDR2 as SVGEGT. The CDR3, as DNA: TGTGCCAGTCGGACTAGCGGGAGCGTCGGGGAGCTGTTTTTT. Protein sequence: CASRTSGSVGELFF.